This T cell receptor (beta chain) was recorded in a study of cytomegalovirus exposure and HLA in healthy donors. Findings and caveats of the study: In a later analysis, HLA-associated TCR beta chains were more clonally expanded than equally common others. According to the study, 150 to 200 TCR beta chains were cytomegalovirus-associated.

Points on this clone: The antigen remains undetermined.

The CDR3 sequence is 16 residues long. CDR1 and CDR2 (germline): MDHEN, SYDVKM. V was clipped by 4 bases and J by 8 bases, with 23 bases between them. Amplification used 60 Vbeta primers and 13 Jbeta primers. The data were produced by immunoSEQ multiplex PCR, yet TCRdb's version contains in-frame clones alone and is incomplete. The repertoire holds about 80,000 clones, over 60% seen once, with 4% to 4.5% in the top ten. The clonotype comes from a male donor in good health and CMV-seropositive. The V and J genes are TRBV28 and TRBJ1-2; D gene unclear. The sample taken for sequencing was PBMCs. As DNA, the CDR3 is TGTGCCAGCAGTTCGGGGATGCGGGCAGTCCAACACGGCTACACCTTC. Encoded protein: CASSSGMRAVQHGYTF.